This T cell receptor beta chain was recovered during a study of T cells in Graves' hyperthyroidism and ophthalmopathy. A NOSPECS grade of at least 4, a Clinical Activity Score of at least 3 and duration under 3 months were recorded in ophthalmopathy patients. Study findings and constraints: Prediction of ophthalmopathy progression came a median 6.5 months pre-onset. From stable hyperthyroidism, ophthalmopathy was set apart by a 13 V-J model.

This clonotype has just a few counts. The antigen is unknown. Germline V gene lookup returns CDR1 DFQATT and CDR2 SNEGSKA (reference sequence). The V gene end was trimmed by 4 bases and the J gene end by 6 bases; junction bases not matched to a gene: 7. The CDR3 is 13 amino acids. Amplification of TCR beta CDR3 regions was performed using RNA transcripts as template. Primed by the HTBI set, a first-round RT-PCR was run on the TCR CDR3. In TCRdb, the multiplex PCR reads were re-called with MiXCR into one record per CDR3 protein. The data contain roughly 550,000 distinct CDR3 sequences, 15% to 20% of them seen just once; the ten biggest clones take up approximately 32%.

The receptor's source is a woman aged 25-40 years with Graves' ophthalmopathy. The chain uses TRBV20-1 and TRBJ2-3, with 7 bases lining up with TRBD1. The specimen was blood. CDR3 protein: CSATKTGPDTQYF. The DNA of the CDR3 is TGCAGTGCTACCAAGACAGGGCCCGATACGCAGTATTTT.